This T cell receptor beta chain was documented in a study of T cell clones after liver transplantation. Germline assignment: CDR1 MNHEY and CDR2 SMNVEV (reference sequence). V dropped 4 bases and J dropped 3 bases, with 10 bases sitting between them. The CDR3 covers 13 residues. The data were produced by immunoSEQ multiplex PCR, yet TCRdb's version contains in-frame clones alone and is incomplete. The table records around 100,000 clones, about 80% of them present only once. The TCR was taken from a human patient who received a liver transplant. These T cells may partly come from the graft donor. The V call is TRBV27, the J call TRBJ2-7; perhaps TRBD1 as D (5 bases). The sequences come from CD4+ T cells from blood, collected about 50 months after liver transplant. The CDR3 sequence: CASSSGHFYEQYF. The DNA for the CDR3 is TGTGCCAGCAGTTCCGGACATTTCTACGAGCAGTACTTC.